The clone carrying this T cell receptor (beta chain) was counted at least ten times. What it binds is not known. This sample is drawn from a study of T cells in Graves' hyperthyroidism and ophthalmopathy. Regarding the study as a whole: The model foresaw ophthalmopathy a median approximately 6.1 months prior to onset. Ophthalmopathy and stable hyperthyroidism were separated by a 13 V-J model.

The CDR3 contains 12 residues. Germline V gene data show CDR1 as GTSNPN and CDR2 as SVGIG (reference sequence). V gave up 5 bases and J gave up 9 bases, with 14 bases separating them. Using RNA transcripts as the source, TCR beta CDR3 regions were amplified. HTBI primers were the set used in a first-round RT-PCR of the TCR CDR3. TCRdb reprocessed the multiplex PCR reads with MiXCR, giving one entry per CDR3 protein. Among approximately 400,000 distinct CDR3 sequences listed, 14% were seen once. The study excluded patients with uncontrolled infection, other autoimmune disease, pregnancy or lactation. Used for diagnoses were clinical symptoms, serum thyroxine and TRAb, thyroid ultrasound and orbital computed tomography.

The sample comprised blood. The source is an older woman with Graves' hyperthyroidism. The J gene is TRBJ2-1, the V gene TRBV30, with D unclear. The CDR3 DNA follows: TGTGCCTGGGAACTGGGCTGGGGTGAGCAGTTCTTC. Translated, it gives CAWELGWGEQFF.